Shown below are 16 T cell receptor beta chains from a single sample sequenced in a study of T-cell memory formation after mild COVID-19. A single record per CDR3 protein comes from TCRdb applying MiXCR to the 5' RACE reads. The sample yields more than 55,000 distinct CDR3 sequences, over 7.5% seen once. The sequenced material came from PBMCs or a T cell subset sorted from them (not recorded which). The receptor source for this set is a young man who had mild COVID-19 (a few samples of this study predate the infection). Cell type and time point are not known.

This clonotype was counted at least ten times. The J gene is TRBJ2-5, the V gene TRBV7-2; D is perhaps TRBD2 (6 bases). This CDR3 contains 16 residues. Germline V gives CDR1 SGHTA, CDR2 FQGNSA. V was shortened by 5 bases and J by 5 bases, with 21 bases between the two germline ends. CDR3 amino acids: CASSRRDSGGVETQYF. The CDR3 region has the DNA TGTGCCAGCAGCAGACGGGACTCCGGTGGGGTCGAGACCCAGTACTTC.

The chain combines TRBV10-3 with TRBJ2-5; 9 bases line up with TRBD2. V lost 2 bases to trimming and J lost 3 bases; unmatched junction nucleotides: 10. CDR1 ENHRY and CDR2 SYGVKD come from the germline V gene. CDR3 size: 17 residues. The CDR3 is CAISEPQGASGEETQYF. For the CDR3, the DNA is TGTGCCATCAGTGAGCCCCAAGGGGCTAGCGGGGAAGAGACCCAGTACTTC.

This clonotype has a count of ten or more. The gene calls are TRBV4-1 and TRBJ2-1; TRBD2 matches 7 bases. This CDR3 has 14 amino acids. With 3 bases clipped from V and 10 bases from J, the junction kept 9 bases outside the gene matches. CDR1 MGHRA and CDR2 YSYEKL come from the germline V gene. The CDR3 DNA reads as TGCGCCAGCAGCCAGGGGATCCGGGGGGTCGAGCAGTTCTTC. Translated: CASSQGIRGVEQFF.

The J gene is TRBJ2-1, the V gene TRBV5-1; the match to TRBD1 covers 8 bases. J was trimmed by 5 bases and V by 5 bases; bases with no gene match: 9. CDR3 length: 15 residues. Germline-derived CDR1 and CDR2 are SGHRS and YFSETQ. CDR3 sequence (DNA): TGCGCCAGCAGAACGACCGGGACAGGCAACAATGAGCAGTTCTTC. This gives the protein CASRTTGTGNNEQFF.

In DNA form, the CDR3 reads TGCGCCAGCAGCCAAGAAGGGGTTCCTAGCACAGATACGCAGTATTTT. Translated, it gives CASSQEGVPSTDTQYF. The V and J genes are TRBV4-1 and TRBJ2-3, with a weak D call TRBD1 (5 bases). Germline V gene sequence: CDR1 MGHRA, CDR2 YSYEKL. The CDR3 totals 16 residues. The V and J ends lost 0 bases and 0 bases respectively, with 10 bases between them.

This clonotype appeared many times. The CDR3 DNA follows: TGTGCCAGCAGCTTGGCCTCTGGGTCGGGCACTGAAGCTTTCTTT. Translating gives CASSLASGSGTEAFF. The rearrangement links TRBV5-5 to TRBJ1-1; D remains unclear. The germline gives CDR1 SGHKS, CDR2 YYEKEE (reference sequence). The CDR3 loop spans 15 amino acids. V lost 0 bases to trimming and J lost 4 bases, with 13 bases between them. The variable domain in full, with the rest retrieved from reference TRBV5-5 and TRBJ1-1, is DAGVTQSPTHLIKTRGQQVTLRCSPISGHKSVSWYQQVLGQGPQFIFQYYEKEERGRGNFPDRFSARQFPNYSSELNVNALLLGDSALYLCASSLASGSGTEAFFGQGTRLTVV.

The genes are TRBV20-1 and TRBJ2-1, with 8 positions matching TRBD2. The V gene's germline CDR1 is DFQATT and CDR2 SNEGSKA (reference sequence). The CDR3 has 16 amino acids. J lost 0 bases, V lost 8 bases, and 12 bases had no gene match. DNA of the CDR3: TGCAGTCCCCGGGGGGGCCTATCCAGCTCCTACAATGAGCAGTTCTTC. Amino acid sequence: CSPRGGLSSSYNEQFF.

The rearrangement joins TRBV27 to TRBJ2-7, with D possibly being TRBD1 (6 bases). V gave up 6 bases and J gave up 3 bases, with 15 bases separating them. From germline, CDR1 is MNHEY and CDR2 SMNVEV (reference sequence). This CDR3 region has 14 residues. The chain's CDR3 is CASSPDRRSYEQYF. CDR3 nucleotides: TGTGCCAGCAGCCCTGACAGGAGAAGCTACGAGCAGTACTTC.

The rearrangement links TRBV5-1 to TRBJ2-5; no definite D call. The CDR3 consists of 15 residues. V was clipped by 5 bases and J by 5 bases, with 19 bases between them. Germline V lookup: CDR1 SGHRS, CDR2 YFSETQ. CDR3 DNA: TGCGCCAGCAGTCCCTCCTTCCGAGGAAGGGAGACCCAGTACTTC. The encoded protein is CASSPSFRGRETQYF.

This chain links TRBV9 with TRBJ2-1; D may be TRBD2 (6 bases). V was pared by 3 bases and J by 0 bases, with 13 bases between. The germline V gene encodes CDR1 SGDLS and CDR2 YYNGEE. This CDR3 spans 16 amino acids. CDR3 protein: CASSDRDGSSYNEQFF. The CDR3 DNA reads TGTGCCAGCAGCGACCGGGACGGGAGCTCCTACAATGAGCAGTTCTTC.

This chain joins TRBV20-1 and TRBJ2-3; 8 bases match TRBD1. This CDR3 has 17 amino acids. J gave up 1 base and V 5 bases, and 14 bases lay outside the gene matches. Germline-derived CDR1 and CDR2 are DFQATT and SNEGSKA (reference sequence). The CDR3 DNA sequence: TGCAGTGCTCTCCGCCTTCAGGGGGCGGGTGGCACAGATACGCAGTATTTT. It translates to CSALRLQGAGGTDTQYF.

This clonotype has more than one count but fewer than ten. The chain employs TRBV5-8 and TRBJ2-1; no firm D call. V was shortened by 2 bases and J by 15 bases, with 15 bases between the two germline ends. The CDR3 is 12 residues long. CDR1 and CDR2 from the germline V gene are SGHTS and YDEGEE. The CDR3 region is CASSLLLSGAFF. As DNA, the CDR3 is TGTGCCAGCAGCTTACTTCTATCCGGAGCGTTCTTC.

The CDR3 sequence is CASSYSMRDRGASYEQYF. The CDR3 DNA sequence: TGTGCCAGCAGTTACTCGATGAGGGACAGGGGCGCCTCCTACGAGCAGTACTTC. The genes are TRBV6-2 or TRBV6-3 and TRBJ2-7, with 10 bases aligning to TRBD1. Germline CDR1 and CDR2: MNHEY and SVGEGT. Unmatched junction bases numbered 8, after V lost 0 bases and J lost 0 bases. This CDR3 comprises 18 residues.

The rearrangement uses TRBV4-1 and TRBJ1-2; D is unclear. This CDR3 comprises 17 residues. The ends were cut back, 3 bases at V and 3 bases at J, with 20 bases in the middle. Germline CDR1 MGHRA, CDR2 YSYEKL. The CDR3: CASSHRTTPTDHYGYTF. CDR3 sequence (DNA): TGCGCCAGCAGCCACCGCACTACCCCGACGGACCACTATGGCTACACCTTC.

The V gene is TRBV6-2 or TRBV6-3, the J gene TRBJ1-2; D is uncertain. With 2 bases removed from V and 8 bases from J, the gap between germline ends came to 9 bases. Germline CDR1 is MNHEY and CDR2 is SVGEGT. This CDR3 has 12 amino acids. CDR3 amino acids: CASSYAGYGYTF. The CDR3 region has the DNA TGTGCCAGCAGTTACGCGGGGTACGGCTACACCTTC.

The genes are TRBV20-1 and TRBJ1-6; D unresolved. Trimming stripped 3 bases from V and 8 bases from J, with 14 bases between. Germline loops: CDR1 DFQATT, CDR2 SNEGSKA (reference sequence). The CDR3 runs to 14 residues. CDR3 DNA sequence: TGCAGTGCTAGGGGCGAAGGTCGACATTCACCCCTCCACTTT. Residues: CSARGEGRHSPLHF.